The clone carrying this TCR beta chain appeared a few times. TCRdb processed the RT-PCR reads anew with MiXCR; each CDR3 protein has one entry. This table has 550,000 to 750,000 distinct CDR3 sequences, more than 13% appearing once. Looked up from germline, CDR1 is SGHAT and CDR2 is FQNNGV. J gave up 4 bases and V 7 bases, and 8 bases lay outside the gene matches. This CDR3 region has 15 residues. This TCR derives from a female donor in good health, serving as a healthy control. The sequenced sample was memory CD4+ T cells from blood. This chain links TRBV11-2 with TRBJ2-1, with TRBD2 matching over 9 bases. CDR3 sequence reads: CASTPRLAGYNEQFF. The CDR3 bases are TGTGCCAGCACCCCCAGGCTAGCGGGATACAATGAGCAGTTCTTC.